The clone carrying this T cell receptor (beta chain) turned up a few times. The antigen remains undetermined. V trimming: 6 bases; J trimming: 8 bases; junction bases outside the gene matches: 7. Germline CDR1 is MNHNS and CDR2 is SASEGT. This CDR3 has 14 residues. The iRepertoire nested amplicon-rescue multiplex PCR amplified TCR alpha and beta CDR3s from RNA. For one-step reverse transcription and amplification, 100-400 ng of tissue mRNA or PBMC total RNA was used. TCRdb processed the multiplex PCR reads anew with MiXCR; each CDR3 protein has one entry. Among about 140,000 distinct CDR3 sequences listed, roughly two fifths were seen once. The data were obtained in a study of glioma-infiltrating T cells. General study findings and limits: Gliomas, especially low-grade, showed above-expected tissue-blood divergence; non-neoplastic patients showed below. Only very few CDR3 sequences appeared in both tissue and blood.

The sequencing sample was made of glioma tissue, nonneoplastic brain tissue, or PBMCs (not recorded which). The receptor was isolated from a human donor with low-grade glioma or glioblastoma, undergoing nonglioma brain surgery, or in good health (not recorded which). The chain combines TRBV6-1 with TRBJ2-1; 10 bases map to TRBD1. CDR3 nucleotides: TGTGCCAGCAGGGCCGGGACAGGGGCGGATGAGCAGTTCTTC. It specifies CASRAGTGADEQFF.